A selection of T cell receptor beta chains follows, all from one sample in a study of control samples from healthy donors and cancer patients. Libraries were prepared by immunoSEQ multiplex PCR; TCRdb keeps only in-frame clonotypes and omits some of them. The sample lists about 180,000 clones; about 92% were seen once. Sequenced sample: blood. These receptors all come from a man in his thirties or forties in good health. CDR3s include the opening cysteine and the closing phenylalanine or tryptophan. Fields, in order: V gene, J gene, D gene, clone size, CDR3 protein, CDR3 DNA. D genes are given only for firm matches. Some rows mark clone size as missing; the rest say once, few, many or name a class of expanded clone.

TRBV27,TRBJ2-7,.,.,CASSVARGLFSYEQYF,TGTGCCAGCAGTGTAGCCCGTGGACTATTCTCCTACGAGCAGTACTTC
TRBV6-5,TRBJ2-7,.,.,CASSYNPGLGEQYF,TGTGCCAGCAGTTACAACCCGGGATTAGGCGAGCAGTACTTC
TRBV28,TRBJ1-2,TRBD1,few,CASRNPNRGGSGYTF,TGTGCCAGCAGGAACCCTAACAGGGGGGGGAGTGGCTACACCTTC
TRBV7-9,TRBJ2-2,.,.,CASSGPGGSNTGELFF,TGTGCCAGCAGCGGACCGGGGGGCTCGAACACCGGGGAGCTGTTTTTT
TRBV30,TRBJ2-3,.,.,CAFERARATDTQYF,TGTGCCTTCGAGCGGGCGCGAGCTACAGATACGCAGTATTTT
TRBV19,TRBJ1-2,.,.,CASSKANNYGYTF,TGTGCCAGTAGTAAAGCTAATAACTATGGCTACACCTTC
TRBV5-1,TRBJ2-7,TRBD1,.,CASSKDREASYEQYF,TGCGCCAGCAGCAAGGACAGGGAGGCGTCCTACGAGCAGTACTTC
TRBV7-9,TRBJ2-1,TRBD2,.,CASSLSSLAAPNEQFF,TGTGCCAGCAGCTTATCGTCGCTAGCGGCACCCAATGAGCAGTTCTTC
TRBV6-1,TRBJ1-2,.,.,CASSEMGARRYGYTF,TGTGCCAGCAGTGAAATGGGGGCAAGGCGCTATGGCTACACCTTC
TRBV6-6,TRBJ1-3,.,.,CASMEGGSGNTIYF,TGTGCCAGCATGGAAGGGGGCTCTGGAAACACCATATATTTT
TRBV2,TRBJ2-3,TRBD1,.,CASSADRGLSDTQYF,TGTGCCAGCAGCGCGGACAGGGGGCTGTCAGATACGCAGTATTTT
TRBV7-9,TRBJ1-2,.,.,CASSLDRRGYTF,TGTGCCAGCAGCCTCGACCGGCGGGGCTACACCTTC
TRBV10-3,TRBJ1-1,.,.,CAIKGNAPNTEAFF,TGTGCCATCAAAGGTAACGCTCCGAACACTGAAGCTTTCTTT
TRBV10-3,TRBJ1-2,.,.,CAISPTVSNYGYTF,TGTGCCATCAGCCCGACAGTATCTAACTATGGCTACACCTTC
TRBV7-9,TRBJ2-3,TRBD2,.,CASSFPLAGGTDTQYF,TGTGCCAGCAGCTTCCCTTTGGCGGGGGGCACAGATACGCAGTATTTT
TRBV3-1/TRBV3-2,TRBJ2-3,TRBD2,.,CASSQVLAGPIRTQYF,TGTGCCAGCAGCCAAGTGCTAGCGGGCCCCATTCGGACGCAGTATTTT
TRBV3-1/TRBV3-2,TRBJ2-3,.,.,CASSQAGLGTDTQYF,TGTGCCAGCAGCCAGGCGGGACTTGGCACAGATACGCAGTATTTT
TRBV7-9,TRBJ2-5,.,.,CASSLAKGGVETQYF,TGTGCCAGCAGCTTAGCGAAGGGGGGGGTAGAGACCCAGTACTTC
TRBV25-1,TRBJ2-5,.,.,CASSESGPNQETQYF,TGTGCCAGCAGTGAATCCGGTCCGAACCAAGAGACCCAGTACTTC
TRBV12-3/TRBV12-4,TRBJ2-5,TRBD1,.,CASSSQGEETQYF,TGTGCCAGCAGCTCCCAGGGGGAGGAGACCCAGTACTTC
TRBV6-6,TRBJ1-4,.,.,CASSYWPGLGPEKLFF,TGTGCCAGCAGTTACTGGCCGGGACTAGGGCCTGAAAAACTGTTTTTT
TRBV5-6,TRBJ2-5,.,.,CASSLVTGQETQYF,TGTGCCAGCAGCTTGGTTACAGGCCAAGAGACCCAGTACTTC
TRBV30,TRBJ1-1,TRBD1,.,CAWSVQGRTEAFF,TGTGCCTGGAGTGTACAGGGGAGGACTGAAGCTTTCTTT
TRBV7-2,TRBJ2-2,.,.,CASSLAAGRNTGELFF,TGTGCCAGCAGCTTAGCGGCGGGGCGGAACACCGGGGAGCTGTTTTTT
TRBV5-6,TRBJ1-2,TRBD1,.,CASTLRDRANYGYTF,TGTGCCAGCACCCTCCGGGACAGGGCTAACTATGGCTACACCTTC
TRBV28,TRBJ2-3,TRBD2,.,CASSSFLAGVPDTQYF,TGTGCCAGCAGTTCCTTCCTAGCGGGAGTACCAGATACGCAGTATTTT
TRBV2,TRBJ1-3,.,.,CASSAGDGNTIYF,TGTGCCAGCAGTGCGGGGGACGGAAACACCATATATTTT
TRBV5-4,TRBJ1-2,TRBD1,.,CASSLDGQAYGYTF,TGTGCCAGCAGCTTGGACGGACAGGCATATGGCTACACCTTC
TRBV27,TRBJ2-1,.,.,CASSAPGSKHNEQFF,TGTGCCAGCAGTGCCCCCGGGTCGAAACACAATGAGCAGTTCTTC
TRBV10-3,TRBJ2-1,.,.,CAISWDYNEQFF,TGTGCCATCAGTTGGGACTACAATGAGCAGTTCTTC
TRBV9,TRBJ1-2,.,.,CASSTEERSYGYTF,TGTGCCAGCAGCACGGAAGAGCGAAGCTATGGCTACACCTTC
TRBV12-5,TRBJ1-2,.,.,CASGLGLGKLTF,TGTGCTAGTGGTTTGGGCCTCGGGAAGCTCACCTTC
TRBV5-1,TRBJ2-3,.,.,CASSLLGRLGDTQYF,TGCGCCAGCAGCTTGTTGGGTCGGCTGGGAGATACGCAGTATTTT
TRBV11-2,TRBJ2-7,.,.,CASSLEAAYEQYF,TGTGCCAGCAGCTTAGAAGCGGCCTACGAGCAGTACTTC
TRBV2,TRBJ1-2,.,.,CASSVRGNYGYTF,TGTGCCAGCAGTGTCAGGGGTAACTATGGCTACACCTTC